What follows is one TCR beta chain and its context. Seattle's cohort entered during active infection and was followed longitudinally. This record comes from a study of blood T cell repertoires in COVID-19. Study background: COVID-19 samples, acute and convalescent, were from the United States, Italy and Spain. T cells, B-cell-depleted T cells, or PBMCs supplied cDNA or gDNA.

The V segment lost 5 bases and the J segment 1 base; nucleotides outside the gene matches: 6. Germline CDR1 SEHNR, CDR2 FQNEAQ (reference sequence). This CDR3 spans 15 amino acids. Produced via immunoSEQ multiplex PCR; TCRdb's table is partial and in-frame only. The profile shows approximately 200,000 clones, 94% of them singletons. The J gene is TRBJ1-2, the V gene TRBV7-9, with 8 bases that match TRBD1. The source material was peripheral blood. The source of this sequence is a man younger than 40 with COVID-19, enrolled during active disease. The CDR3 spells CASSTRDRINYGYTF. In DNA form, the CDR3 reads TGTGCCAGCAGCACCCGGGACAGGATTAACTATGGCTACACCTTC.